The 27 T cell receptor beta chains presented below share a single source sample, sequenced in a study of beta chain bispecific antibodies for T cell cancers. The study, taken as a whole, reports: In these mixed samples, most targeted TRBV reads derived from the leukemia cell line.

T cells were expanded from blood mononuclear cells for 3 to 4 days with anti-CD3 OKT3 or CD3/CD28 beads. No antigen has been identified for these receptors. TCRdb re-derived calls from the 5' RACE reads in MiXCR, one entry per CDR3 protein. This table holds some 17,000 distinct CDR3 sequences, approximately 2.2% found once. Specimen: healthy donor T cells cultured with leukemia cells. These receptors originate from a human donor in good health. Some clones in this sample may be carry-over from other donors' samples.

Ten or more counts support this clonotype. The rearrangement joins TRBV2 to TRBJ1-5; TRBD1 agrees at 7 bases. The germline V gene encodes CDR1 SNHLY and CDR2 FYNNEI. The CDR3 is 15 residues long. J lost 0 bases, V lost 3 bases, and 2 bases had no gene match. The CDR3 region is CASSDGTDSNQPQHF. The CDR3, as DNA: TGTGCCAGCAGTGATGGGACAGATAGCAATCAGCCCCAGCATTTT.

This clonotype was recorded at least ten times. The chain uses TRBV7-8 and TRBJ1-5; TRBD1 agrees at 7 bases. Unmatched junction bases numbered 19, after V lost 7 bases and J lost 1 base. The CDR3 covers 19 residues. Germline values: CDR1 SGHVS, CDR2 FQNEAQ. The CDR3 protein is CASNPGLTGSGLSNQPQHF. The CDR3 bases are TGTGCCAGCAACCCAGGGCTGACAGGGTCGGGTTTAAGCAATCAGCCCCAGCATTTT.

This clonotype appeared many times. The chain combines TRBV5-1 with TRBJ2-3; 8 bases are a match to TRBD2. Unmatched junction bases numbered 2, after V lost 0 bases and J lost 5 bases. Germline CDR1 is SGHRS and CDR2 is YFSETQ. The CDR3 totals 14 residues. In DNA form, the CDR3 reads TGCGCCAGCAGCTTGGATAGCGGGGAAGATACGCAGTATTTT. This translates into CASSLDSGEDTQYF.

This clonotype came up many times. This chain uses TRBV19 with TRBJ2-1, with D perhaps given as TRBD1 or TRBD2 (5 bases each). V lost 5 bases and J lost 10, with 15 bases in between. Germline CDR1 reads LNHDA; CDR2 reads SQIVND (reference sequence). CDR3 length: 13 amino acids. The CDR3 reads CASSPWGRTEQFF. In DNA form, the CDR3 reads TGTGCCAGTAGTCCCTGGGGACGGACAGAGCAGTTCTTC.

The chain employs TRBV19 and TRBJ2-5; D is perhaps TRBD2 (6 bases). V was clipped by 10 bases and J by 2 bases, with 14 bases between them. The CDR3 covers 13 residues. Germline CDR1 reads LNHDA; CDR2 reads SQIVND (reference sequence). The CDR3 bases are TGTGCCACCCGTGGGGGGACTCAAGAGACCCAGTACTTC. Amino acids: CATRGGTQETQYF.

This clonotype occurred many times. The V gene is TRBV29-1, the J gene TRBJ1-4; a possible D gene is TRBD1 (6 bases). The V gene lost 4 bases and the J gene lost 6 bases, with 9 bases spanning the gap. Germline V lookup: CDR1 SQVTM, CDR2 ANQGSEA. The CDR3 is 12 residues long. Here the CDR3 reads CSVGTDDEKLFF. The CDR3 DNA follows: TGCAGCGTTGGGACAGACGATGAAAAACTGTTTTTT. The full variable domain, with the rest looked up from reference TRBV29-1 and TRBJ1-4, is SAVISQKPSRDICQRGTSLTIQCQVDSQVTMMFWYRQQPGQSLTLIATANQGSEATYESGFVIDKFPISRPNLTFSTLTVSNMSPEDSSIYLCSVGTDDEKLFFGSGTQLSVL.

Many counts were recorded for this clonotype. This chain uses TRBV5-1 with TRBJ2-7, with D possibly matching TRBD2 (5 bases). The germline V gene encodes CDR1 SGHRS and CDR2 YFSETQ. With 2 bases removed from V and 2 bases from J, the gap between germline ends came to 14 bases. CDR3 size: 15 residues. In DNA form, the CDR3 reads TGCGCCAGCAGCTTTAGCCTAGAGGGCCCCTACGAGCAGTACTTC. It specifies CASSFSLEGPYEQYF.

This clonotype has at least ten counts. The chain recombines TRBV2 with TRBJ2-5; D possibly corresponds to TRBD1 (7 bases). Germline V lookup: CDR1 SNHLY, CDR2 FYNNEI. With 8 bases removed from V and 2 bases from J, the gap between germline ends came to 15 bases. The CDR3 runs 14 residues. The CDR3, as DNA: TGTGCCAGCGACGGCGGGACAGATCAAGAGACCCAGTACTTC. This translates into CASDGGTDQETQYF.

This clonotype was counted ten times or more. The rearrangement links TRBV27 to TRBJ2-2; D unclear. CDR1 is MNHEY and CDR2 is SMNVEV in the germline V gene (reference sequence). V was shortened by 5 bases and J by 5 bases, with 6 bases between the two germline ends. The CDR3 covers 12 residues. CDR3 in DNA: TGTGCCAGCAGTCTCCGAACCGGGGAGCTGTTTTTT. Translating gives CASSLRTGELFF.

The rearrangement uses TRBV27 and TRBJ2-2; no clear D. The CDR3 totals 14 residues. V was pared by 5 bases and J by 4 bases, with 11 bases between. Germline CDR1 MNHEY, CDR2 SMNVEV (reference sequence). Written as DNA, the CDR3 is TGTGCCAGCAGTGACCTGACCATCACCGGGGAGCTGTTTTTT. Its protein product is CASSDLTITGELFF.

This clonotype is termed medium-sized. The genes are TRBV6-5 and TRBJ1-6; no clear D gene. V was trimmed by 4 bases and J by 5 bases, leaving 9 bases between them. This CDR3 is 14 amino acids long. CDR1 is MNHEY, CDR2 SVGAGI, per germline. DNA for the CDR3: TGTGCCAGCAGTTTAAAGGGTGATAATTCACCCCTCCACTTT. Translation gives CASSLKGDNSPLHF.

This clonotype occurred many times. The chain is built from TRBV30 and TRBJ1-1; 9 nucleotides match TRBD1. CDR1 and CDR2 (germline): GTSNPN, SVGIG (reference sequence). The trim removed 4 bases at V and 5 bases at J, leaving 5 bases unmatched. This CDR3 has 13 amino acids. DNA for the CDR3: TGTGCCTGGACGACAGGGGGTGGGACTGAAGCTTTCTTT. This gives the protein CAWTTGGGTEAFF.

This clonotype is medium-sized in the sample. The genes are TRBV27 and TRBJ2-5; 13 positions agree with TRBD2. The V segment lost 0 bases and the J segment 3 bases; nucleotides outside the gene matches: 1. From germline, CDR1 is MNHEY and CDR2 SMNVEV (reference sequence). CDR3 size: 16 residues. The DNA of the CDR3 is TGTGCCAGCAGTTTATCAACTAGCGGGGGGGAAGAGACCCAGTACTTC. It specifies CASSLSTSGGEETQYF.

This clonotype was detected ten times or more. The chain combines TRBV6-5 with TRBJ1-2; maybe TRBD1 (6 bases). V shed 0 bases and J shed 5 bases, with 10 bases lying between them. This CDR3 has 14 residues. Per the germline V gene, CDR1 is MNHEY and CDR2 is SVGAGI. The chain's CDR3 is CASSYSIGGYGYTF. In DNA form, the CDR3 reads TGTGCCAGCAGTTACTCGATAGGGGGGTATGGCTACACCTTC.

This clonotype has ten or more counts. The CDR3 DNA is TGTGCCAGCAGCACACTGGAGACCCAGTACTTC. Translated: CASSTLETQYF. The V call is TRBV3-1, the J call TRBJ2-5; no clear D gene. The CDR3 covers 11 residues. With 5 bases removed from V and 5 bases from J, the gap between germline ends came to 6 bases. Per the germline V gene, CDR1 is LGHDT and CDR2 is YNNKEL (reference sequence).

In its sample, this clonotype was seen many times. The V and J genes are TRBV10-3 and TRBJ1-5; 7 positions match TRBD1. CDR1 is ENHRY, CDR2 SYGVKD, per germline. This CDR3 region has 18 residues. V lost 2 bases to trimming and J lost 4 bases; unmatched junction nucleotides: 14. In DNA form, the CDR3 reads TGTGCCATCAGTGAGGGGAGACTAGGGACAGCGGCTAATCAGCCCCAGCATTTT. Translation: CAISEGRLGTAANQPQHF.

Ten or more counts support this clonotype. The rearrangement links TRBV4-1 to TRBJ2-1, with D uncertain. Germline loops: CDR1 MGHRA, CDR2 YSYEKL. The CDR3 is 13 amino acids. V was cut by 4 bases and J by 6 bases, with 10 bases left in between. Written as DNA, the CDR3 is TGCGCCAGCAGCCTCAACCTGGTCAATGAGCAGTTCTTC. This translates into CASSLNLVNEQFF.

Ten or more counts support this clonotype. The chain has TRBV7-3 and TRBJ2-3, with no clear D. Germline V gene lookup returns CDR1 SGHTA and CDR2 FQGTGA. This CDR3 region has 13 residues. The V end lost 4 bases, the J end lost 8 bases, and 13 bases lay between the germline ends. CDR3 DNA: TGTGCCAGCAGCTCCCCCCCGCTGGGTACGCAGTATTTT. Its translation: CASSSPPLGTQYF. Using reference TRBV7-3 and TRBJ2-3 for the parts outside the CDR3, the full variable domain is GAGVSQTPSNKVTEKGKYVELRCDPISGHTALYWYRQSLGQGPEFLIYFQGTGAADDSGLPNDRFFAVRPEGSVSTLKIQRTERGDSAVYLCASSSPPLGTQYFGPGTRLTVL.

The sample holds a few counts of this clonotype. J is TRBJ1-1 and V is TRBV1. TRBV1 is termed a pseudogene. This CDR3 region has 13 residues. The CDR3 DNA sequence: TGCACCAGCAGCCAAGCCGAAAACACTGAAGCTTTCTTT. It is translated as CTSSQAENTEAFF.

This clonotype was observed at least ten times. The chain couples TRBV12-3 or TRBV12-4 to TRBJ2-5, with D perhaps matching TRBD2 (7 bases). The CDR3 is made up of 13 amino acids. V dropped 5 bases and J dropped 5 bases, with 12 bases sitting between them. CDR3 in amino acids: CASSKGGGETQYF. CDR3 DNA: TGTGCCAGCAGTAAAGGGGGGGGCGAGACCCAGTACTTC.

The sample holds many counts of this clonotype. CDR3: CSARAGFYEQYF. In DNA form, the CDR3 reads TGCAGTGCAAGGGCAGGATTCTACGAGCAGTACTTC. V is TRBV20-1 and J is TRBJ2-7; no reliable D call. Germline V lookup: CDR1 DFQATT, CDR2 SNEGSKA (reference sequence). The CDR3 spans 12 residues. V was trimmed by 6 bases and J by 3 bases, leaving 12 bases between them.

In this sample, this clonotype turned up many times. This chain uses TRBV20-1 with TRBJ2-7; 15 nucleotides align to TRBD2. The trim removed 1 base at V and 5 bases at J, leaving 9 bases unmatched. Germline V gene lookup returns CDR1 DFQATT and CDR2 SNEGSKA (reference sequence). The CDR3 runs to 17 residues. The CDR3 bases are TGCAGTGCTAGAGCCGGACTAGCGGGGGGGCCTTTCGACGAGCAGTACTTC. This gives the protein CSARAGLAGGPFDEQYF.

This clonotype has ten or more counts. The V gene is TRBV3-1, the J gene TRBJ1-5; D remains unclear. This CDR3 spans 14 amino acids. V shed 1 base and J shed 5 bases, with 9 bases lying between them. CDR1 LGHDT and CDR2 YNNKEL come from the germline V gene (reference sequence). For the CDR3, the DNA is TGTGCCAGCAGCCAAGGGGGAGGATATCAGCCCCAGCATTTT. It codes for CASSQGGGYQPQHF.

This clonotype was seen at least ten times. The V and J genes are TRBV25-1 and TRBJ2-7, with D unclear. The CDR3 is 12 amino acids. Germline loops: CDR1 MGHDK, CDR2 SYGVNS. Trimming stripped 4 bases from V and 0 bases from J, with 4 bases between. The chain's CDR3 is CASSVNSYEQYF. The CDR3 DNA reads TGTGCCAGCAGTGTTAACTCCTACGAGCAGTACTTC.

At least ten counts were recorded for this clonotype. V and J are TRBV6-6 and TRBJ2-1; no definite D call. The V end was cut by 0 bases, the J end by 5 bases, with 8 bases between. CDR3 length equals 14 residues. The V gene's germline CDR1 is MNHNY and CDR2 SVGAGI (reference sequence). The CDR3 loop is CASSYSDGNNEQFF. In DNA, the CDR3 is TGTGCCAGCAGTTACTCGGACGGAAACAATGAGCAGTTCTTC.

This clonotype was counted ten times or more. This chain uses TRBV6-5 with TRBJ2-7; 8 nucleotides agree with TRBD1. This CDR3 contains 14 residues. V dropped 5 bases and J dropped 2; count of bases not matched to a gene: 5. Germline V CDR1 and CDR2: MNHEY, SVGAGI. CDR3 in amino acids: CASSVDRATYEQYF. The CDR3 nucleotides are TGTGCCAGCAGTGTGGACAGGGCTACCTACGAGCAGTACTTC.

This clonotype came up many times. This chain links TRBV2 with TRBJ2-3; no clear D. This CDR3 comprises 16 residues. The germline V gene encodes CDR1 SNHLY and CDR2 FYNNEI. Trimming left V 1 base short and J 2 bases short, with 13 bases between. As DNA, the CDR3 is TGTGCCAGCAGTGAAGACGAGGCCCCGGTCACAGATACGCAGTATTTT. It translates to CASSEDEAPVTDTQYF.